This T cell receptor beta chain was documented in a study of T cells in Graves' hyperthyroidism and ophthalmopathy. In the study overall: Pretreatment peripheral blood was obtained at initial diagnosis.

Diagnosis relied on clinical symptoms, serum thyroxine and TRAb, thyroid ultrasound and orbital computed tomography. Germline CDR1 reads SGHTA; CDR2 reads FQGNSA. The CDR3 sequence is 14 residues long. Amplification of TCR beta CDR3 regions was performed using RNA transcripts as template. When the TCR CDR3 underwent first-round RT-PCR, the HTBI primer set was used. TCRdb re-derived calls from the multiplex PCR reads in MiXCR, one entry per CDR3 protein. The sample carries 750,000 to 950,000 distinct CDR3 sequences, about 38% recorded once. Comments on this clonotype: A much larger clone differs from this one at a single base, so this may be a read error.

The sequencing sample was made of blood. This sequence originates from a man younger than 35 with Graves' hyperthyroidism. The chain employs TRBV7-2 and TRBJ1-4, with a possible D match to TRBD1 (5 bases). The CDR3 region has the DNA TGTGCCAGCAGCATTCAGGGAAGTAATGGAAAACTGTTTTTT. It is translated as CASSIQGSNGKLFF.